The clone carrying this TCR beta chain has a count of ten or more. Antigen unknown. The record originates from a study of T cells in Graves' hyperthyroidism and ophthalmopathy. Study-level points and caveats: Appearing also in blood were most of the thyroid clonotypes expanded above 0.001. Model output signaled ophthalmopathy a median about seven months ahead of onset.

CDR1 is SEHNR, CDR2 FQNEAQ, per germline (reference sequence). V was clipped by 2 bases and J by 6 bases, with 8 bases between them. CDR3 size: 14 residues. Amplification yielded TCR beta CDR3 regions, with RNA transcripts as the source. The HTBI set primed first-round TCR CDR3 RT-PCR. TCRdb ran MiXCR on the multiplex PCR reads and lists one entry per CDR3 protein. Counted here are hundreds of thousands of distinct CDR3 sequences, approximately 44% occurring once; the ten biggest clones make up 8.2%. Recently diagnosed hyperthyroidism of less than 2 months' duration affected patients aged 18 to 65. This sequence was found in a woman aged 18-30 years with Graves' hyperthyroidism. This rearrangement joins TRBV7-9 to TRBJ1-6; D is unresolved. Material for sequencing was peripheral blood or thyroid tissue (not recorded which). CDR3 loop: CASSLSVLNSPLHF. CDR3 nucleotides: TGTGCCAGCAGCTTATCAGTGCTTAATTCACCCCTCCACTTT.